This T cell receptor beta chain was identified during a study of beta chain features in type 1 diabetes. Study details: On cell yields, gender and age, patients and healthy donors were similar.

To note about this clone: Its antigen remains unidentified.

Every bit of the isolated RNA underwent reverse transcription, so sequencing read expressed TCRB transcripts. Clones were sequenced by immunoSEQ multiplex PCR, and TCRdb holds only the in-frame ones, with some missing. The sample records hundreds of thousands of clones, 15% being singletons. J lost 11 bases, V lost 4 bases, and 9 bases had no gene match. CDR3 length: 15 amino acids. The germline V gene has CDR1 MNHEY and CDR2 SVGAGI. Whole-study results and caveats: Type 1 diabetes patients showed fewer insertions and more deletions at VDJ junctions. Moderate yet significant TCRB CDR3 shortening was seen in Type 1 diabetes patients in all four CD4+ subsets. It was not settled here whether HLA type affects TCRB rearrangement.

Staining for CD45RO/CCR7/CD25/CD127/CD95/CD27 allowed sorting of CD4+ naive, central memory, regulatory and stem cell-like memory cells. The receptor comes from a young man with type 1 diabetes. The J gene is TRBJ1-6, the V gene TRBV6-5; 9 bases agree with TRBD1. Input material: naive CD4+ T cells from blood. The CDR3 is CASSLKGQGGTPLHF. The CDR3 bases are TGTGCCAGCAGTTTAAAGGGACAGGGAGGGACACCCCTCCACTTT.